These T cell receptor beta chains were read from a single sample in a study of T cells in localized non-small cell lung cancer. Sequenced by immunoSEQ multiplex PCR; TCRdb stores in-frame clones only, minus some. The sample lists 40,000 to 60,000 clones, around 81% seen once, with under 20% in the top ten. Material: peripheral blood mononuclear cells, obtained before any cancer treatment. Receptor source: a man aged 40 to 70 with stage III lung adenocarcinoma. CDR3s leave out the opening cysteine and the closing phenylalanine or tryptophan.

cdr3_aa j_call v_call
AWRIPGGTGEQY TRBJ2-7 TRBV30
ASSLDRWETQY TRBJ2-5 TRBV7-4
ASKRGVAQY TRBJ2-5 TRBV6-5
ASSTPENSGDYEQY TRBJ2-7 TRBV4-1
ASSSGQGPYNEQF TRBJ2-1 TRBV7-6
SGVWGDEQF TRBJ2-1 TRBV20-1
SVVLVWGSQETQY TRBJ2-5 TRBV29-1
ASSPRLAGVEEQF TRBJ2-1 TRBV19
ASSMGQAATEAF TRBJ1-1 TRBV19
ASSLRGGHLNTEAF TRBJ1-1 TRBV7-3
ASSLLYGTDLYNEQF TRBJ2-1 TRBV27
ASSLDSRDGNTIY TRBJ1-3 TRBV5-1
ASRAPVTNTGELF TRBJ2-2 TRBV19
ASSPYSGVRVGEQF TRBJ2-1 TRBV11-3
ASSQALGLARETQY TRBJ2-5 TRBV4-1
ASSLSAYNEQF TRBJ2-1 TRBV6-5
ASTEGGFGTGELF TRBJ2-2 TRBV7-8
ASSQDYDPAGGKTQY TRBJ2-5 TRBV4-1
ASSLVAHTGELF TRBJ2-2 TRBV28
ASSTGTGGLDTQY TRBJ2-3 TRBV5-1
ASSSGFGGETQY TRBJ2-5 TRBV11-2
ASSVGISGANVLT TRBJ2-6 TRBV6-1
AWRPSAEETQY TRBJ2-5 TRBV30
SVVLGAEETQY TRBJ2-5 TRBV29-1
ASSYYLAQLRRQGTEAF TRBJ1-1 TRBV28
ASSFDRGYNEQF TRBJ2-1 TRBV5-1
AISLRRTGKETQY TRBJ2-5 TRBV10-3
ASSLAASGGLNEQF TRBJ2-1 TRBV13
ASSLGRLAGGRSETQY TRBJ2-5 TRBV5-8
ASSLRGEPSYEQY TRBJ2-7 TRBV7-2
ASSFWGEAF TRBJ1-1 TRBV27
ASSWDRSTDTQY TRBJ2-3 TRBV11-1
ASSPIWTGIAETQY TRBJ2-5 TRBV18
ASSFGLAGYEQY TRBJ2-7 TRBV11-2
ASSPLFISRGNHNEQF TRBJ2-1 TRBV27
ASSLFPGQGNSDYGYT TRBJ1-2 TRBV7-6
ASSTPSDIGGQPQH TRBJ1-5 TRBV2
ASTPDSYEQY TRBJ2-7 TRBV28
AWSVTGMSYEQY TRBJ2-7 TRBV30
ASTFLDLLSNTGELF TRBJ2-2 TRBV5-6
ASGLMLAGALYEQY TRBJ2-7 TRBV12-5